The present TCR beta chain was sequenced within a study of CD8 T cells in Susac syndrome. This clonotype was seen once. Isolation of CD8+ and CD4+ T cells was performed negatively, whereas enrichment of TEMRA cells was done by FACS. Per the germline V gene, CDR1 is GTSNPN and CDR2 is SVGIG (reference sequence). Trimming pared 3 bases from V and 2 bases from J, leaving 7 bases between. This CDR3 is built from 13 residues. Reverse transcription of roughly 0.5 to 1 ug RNA was performed with random hexamers. MiXCR was run by TCRdb on the immunoSEQ multiplex PCR reads, yielding one entry per CDR3 protein. The table has about 200,000 distinct CDR3 sequences, approximately 96% seen once.

The sequence came from a human donor with multiple sclerosis. The chain joins TRBV30 to TRBJ2-2; perhaps TRBD1 as D (5 bases). Sequencing was carried out using CD4+ T cells from PBMCs. The CDR3 nucleotides read TGTGCCTGGAGGCAGGGAAACACCGGGGAGCTGTTTTTT. Residues: CAWRQGNTGELFF.